The clone carrying this T cell receptor beta chain was recorded once. Its antigen is not identified. This record comes from a study of T cell responses to AZD1222 COVID-19 vaccine. Study-level points and caveats: A mostly white British donor set with more females was recruited, and clonal diversity was possibly underestimated. Spike-specific TCR breadth and depth grew following two AZD1222 doses. Just a handful of AZD1222 recipients tested seropositive at baseline. Unmutated variant regions are reportedly the target of nearly half of TCRs that are spike-specific.

The assay was immunoSEQ multiplex PCR, and TCRdb's table has in-frame clones only and misses some. The repertoire holds 55,000 to 80,000 clones, with 80% to 85% as singletons. This sample comprised peripheral blood, obtained on day 0 of AZD1222 vaccination. The source of this sequence is an adult in good health.

The CDR3 reads CASSKGETVEKLFF. The CDR3 DNA follows: TGTGCCAGCAGTAAGGGTGAAACGGTTGAAAAACTGTTTTTT. The J gene is TRBJ1-4, the V gene TRBV6-5; D remains ambiguous. Germline V gene data show CDR1 as MNHEY and CDR2 as SVGAGI. The V end was cut by 5 bases, the J end by 7 bases, with 14 bases between. The CDR3 runs to 14 residues.